A single T cell receptor (beta chain) is shown here with its context. Antigen: not known. The V end lost 3 bases, the J end lost 3 bases, and 15 bases lay between the germline ends. CDR1 and CDR2 (germline): LNHDA, SQIVND (reference sequence). The CDR3 is 15 residues long. These data come from a study of Graves' ophthalmopathy and Graves' hyperthyroidism. Study-level points and caveats: Blood shared most expanded thyroid clonotypes above 0.001 frequency.

Patients were left out if they had other autoimmune diseases, uncontrolled infections, pregnancy or lactation. Amplification of the TCR beta CDR3 regions used RNA transcripts (as template). RT-PCR in the first round used HTBI primers; a second-round multiplex PCR followed. TCRdb reprocessed the multiplex PCR reads with MiXCR, giving one entry per CDR3 protein. Of over a million distinct CDR3 sequences in the sample, 35% to 40% were seen once. V gene TRBV19 combines with J gene TRBJ2-7; perhaps TRBD2 as D (6 bases). This receptor was taken from an adult man with Graves' hyperthyroidism. Sequencing was carried out using peripheral blood or thyroid tissue (not recorded which). This CDR3 is CASSIFGGTGYEQYF. As DNA, the CDR3 is TGTGCCAGTAGTATTTTCGGGGGAACTGGCTACGAGCAGTACTTC.